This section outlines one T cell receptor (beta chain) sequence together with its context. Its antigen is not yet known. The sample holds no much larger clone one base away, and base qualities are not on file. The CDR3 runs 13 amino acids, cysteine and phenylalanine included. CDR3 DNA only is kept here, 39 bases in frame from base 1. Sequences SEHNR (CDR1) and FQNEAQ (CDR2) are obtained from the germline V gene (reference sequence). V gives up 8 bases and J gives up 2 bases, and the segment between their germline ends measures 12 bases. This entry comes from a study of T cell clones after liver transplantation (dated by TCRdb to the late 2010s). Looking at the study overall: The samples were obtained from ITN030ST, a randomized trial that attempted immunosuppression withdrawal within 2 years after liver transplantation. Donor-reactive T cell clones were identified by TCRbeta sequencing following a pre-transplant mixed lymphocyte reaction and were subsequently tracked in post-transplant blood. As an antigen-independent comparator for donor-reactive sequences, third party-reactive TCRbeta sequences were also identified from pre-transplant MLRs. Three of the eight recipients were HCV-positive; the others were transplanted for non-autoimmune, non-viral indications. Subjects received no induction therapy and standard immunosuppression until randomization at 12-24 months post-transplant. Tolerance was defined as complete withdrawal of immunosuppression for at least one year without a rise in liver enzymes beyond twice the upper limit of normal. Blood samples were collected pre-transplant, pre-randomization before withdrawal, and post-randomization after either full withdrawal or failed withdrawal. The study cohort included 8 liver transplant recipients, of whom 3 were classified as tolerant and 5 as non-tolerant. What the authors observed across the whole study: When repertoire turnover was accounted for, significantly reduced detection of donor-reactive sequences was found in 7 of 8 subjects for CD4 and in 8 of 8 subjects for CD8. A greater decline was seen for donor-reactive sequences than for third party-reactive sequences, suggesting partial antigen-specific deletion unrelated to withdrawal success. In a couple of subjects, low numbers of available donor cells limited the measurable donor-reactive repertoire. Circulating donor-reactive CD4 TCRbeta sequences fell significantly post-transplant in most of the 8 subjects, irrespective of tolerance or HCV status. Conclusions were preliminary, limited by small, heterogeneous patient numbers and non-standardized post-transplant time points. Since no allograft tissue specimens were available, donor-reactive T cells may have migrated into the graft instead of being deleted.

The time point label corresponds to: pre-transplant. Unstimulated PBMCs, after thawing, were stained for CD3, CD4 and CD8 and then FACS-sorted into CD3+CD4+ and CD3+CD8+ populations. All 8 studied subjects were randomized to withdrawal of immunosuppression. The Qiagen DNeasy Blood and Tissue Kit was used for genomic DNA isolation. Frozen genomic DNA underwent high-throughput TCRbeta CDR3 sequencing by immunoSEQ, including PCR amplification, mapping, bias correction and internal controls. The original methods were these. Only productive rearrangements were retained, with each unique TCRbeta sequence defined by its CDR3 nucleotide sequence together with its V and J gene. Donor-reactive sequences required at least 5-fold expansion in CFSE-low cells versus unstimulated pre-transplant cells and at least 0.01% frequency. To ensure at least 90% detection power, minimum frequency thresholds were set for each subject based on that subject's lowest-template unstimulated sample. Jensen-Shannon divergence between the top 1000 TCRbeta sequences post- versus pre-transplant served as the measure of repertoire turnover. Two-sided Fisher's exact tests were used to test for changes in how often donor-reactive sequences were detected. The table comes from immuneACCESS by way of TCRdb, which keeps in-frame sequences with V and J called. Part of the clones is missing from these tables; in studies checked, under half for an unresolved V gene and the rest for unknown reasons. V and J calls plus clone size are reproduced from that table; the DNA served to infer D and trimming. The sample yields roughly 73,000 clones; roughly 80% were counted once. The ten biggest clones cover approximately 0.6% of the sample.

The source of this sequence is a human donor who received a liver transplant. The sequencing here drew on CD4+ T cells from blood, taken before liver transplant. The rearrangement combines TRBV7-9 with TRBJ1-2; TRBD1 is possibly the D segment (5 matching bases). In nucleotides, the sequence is TGTGCCAGCGCTGACAGAACGAACTATGGCTACACCTTC. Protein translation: CASADRTNYGYTF.